This is a list of T cell receptor beta chains from one sample in a study of T cell responses to AZD1222 COVID-19 vaccine. Profiled with immunoSEQ multiplex PCR; TCRdb holds only in-frame clones, not every one. The sample shows around 150,000 clones, 80% to 95% of them seen only once. The sequencing used peripheral blood, collected 28 days after the second AZD1222 dose. Receptor source: an adult who received the AZD1222 COVID-19 vaccine. Both conserved end residues are part of each CDR3. A D gene is named only where the DNA matches it firmly. Not every row has a clone size; where given, it reads once, few, many or a size class.

V gene,J gene,D gene,clone size,CDR3 protein,CDR3 DNA
TRBV19,TRBJ1-5,.,.,CATRAPNTPQHF,TGTGCCACCCGGGCTCCGAACACCCCCCAGCATTTT
TRBV9,TRBJ1-1,.,.,CASSVAGGGTEAFF,TGTGCCAGCAGCGTAGCCGGAGGAGGAACTGAAGCTTTCTTT
TRBV25-1,TRBJ2-7,TRBD1,.,CASSEWEQGNEQYF,TGTGCCAGCAGTGAATGGGAACAGGGGAACGAGCAGTACTTC
TRBV28,TRBJ1-4,.,.,CASRSGGTNEKLFF,TGTGCCAGCAGATCCGGGGGCACTAATGAAAAACTGTTTTTT
TRBV2,TRBJ2-2,.,.,CASTLNTGELFF,TGTGCCAGCACCCTTAACACCGGGGAGCTGTTTTTT
TRBV6-6,TRBJ2-1,.,once,CASSPAANEQFF,TGTGCCAGCAGCCCAGCCGCTAATGAGCAGTTCTTC
TRBV24-1,TRBJ1-2,.,.,CATSSRDRTNYGYTF,TGTGCCACCAGTAGTAGGGACCGGACTAACTATGGCTACACCTTC
TRBV14,TRBJ1-4,.,.,CASSQEAYEKLFF,TGTGCCAGCAGCCAAGAGGCGTATGAAAAACTGTTTTTT
TRBV27,TRBJ2-7,.,.,CASSFLREAKGDYEQYF,TGTGCCAGCAGTTTTTTAAGGGAGGCCAAAGGGGACTACGAGCAGTACTTC
TRBV13,TRBJ2-6,.,.,CASSLRSGSGANVLTF,TGTGCCAGCAGCTTAAGATCGGGGTCCGGGGCCAACGTCCTGACTTTC
TRBV2,TRBJ2-1,.,once,CASTGYNEQFF,TGTGCCAGCACGGGGTACAATGAGCAGTTCTTC
TRBV27,TRBJ2-1,TRBD2,.,CASSKGLAGEGREQFF,TGTGCCAGCAGTAAGGGACTAGCGGGAGAGGGGCGTGAGCAGTTCTTC
TRBV28,TRBJ2-3,.,once,CASSSPPTTDTQYF,TGTGCCAGCAGTTCCCCCCCTACCACAGATACGCAGTATTTT
TRBV7-9,TRBJ1-3,TRBD1,.,CASSQITGVGGNTIYF,TGTGCCAGCAGCCAAATAACAGGGGTTGGTGGAAACACCATATATTTT
TRBV5-1,TRBJ2-2,TRBD1,few,CASSLGGTGTGELFF,TGCGCCAGCAGCTTGGGTGGGACAGGCACCGGGGAGCTGTTTTTT
TRBV10-3,TRBJ1-2,TRBD1,.,CAALGQGDNGYTF,TGTGCCGCGTTGGGACAGGGGGACAATGGCTACACCTTC
TRBV5-1,TRBJ2-1,TRBD2,.,CASSLGLAGGDEQFF,TGCGCCAGCAGCTTGGGACTAGCGGGAGGAGATGAGCAGTTCTTC
TRBV30,TRBJ1-1,.,.,CAWSVRMNTEAFF,TGTGCCTGGAGTGTACGGATGAACACTGAAGCTTTCTTT
TRBV6-2/TRBV6-3,TRBJ2-4,TRBD2,.,CASSRGLAGGLAKNIQYF,TGTGCCAGCAGCCGGGGACTAGCGGGAGGGCTGGCCAAAAACATTCAGTACTTC
TRBV9,TRBJ2-2,.,few,CASSPWSGRGNTGELFF,TGTGCCAGCAGCCCGTGGAGCGGGCGGGGGAACACCGGGGAGCTGTTTTTT
TRBV12-3/TRBV12-4,TRBJ2-1,TRBD1,few,CASSLGQKDEQFF,TGTGCCAGCAGCTTGGGACAGAAGGATGAGCAGTTCTTC
TRBV10-2,TRBJ1-1,.,.,CASQGNENTEAFF,TGCGCCAGCCAGGGAAACGAGAACACTGAAGCTTTCTTT
TRBV7-2,TRBJ2-7,.,once,CASRKTGSSYEQYF,TGTGCCAGCAGGAAGACAGGAAGCTCCTACGAGCAGTACTTC
TRBV3-1/TRBV3-2,TRBJ1-5,TRBD1,.,CASSQGGTGGNQPQHF,TGTGCCAGCAGCCAAGGAGGGACAGGGGGCAATCAGCCCCAGCATTTT
TRBV2,TRBJ2-3,TRBD2,.,CASSGLAGITDTQYF,TGTGCCAGCAGTGGCCTAGCGGGGATTACAGATACGCAGTATTTT
TRBV7-6,TRBJ2-1,TRBD2,.,CASSLTSGLSYNEQFF,TGTGCCAGCAGCTTGACTAGCGGTCTATCCTACAATGAGCAGTTCTTC
TRBV6-1,TRBJ1-1,TRBD1,.,CASSERGTGPAFF,TGTGCCAGCAGTGAAAGGGGGACAGGGCCCGCTTTCTTT
TRBV9,TRBJ2-7,.,once,CASSDNYEQYF,TGTGCCAGCAGCGACAACTACGAGCAGTACTTC
TRBV5-6,TRBJ1-5,.,.,CASSFERTQPQHF,TGTGCCAGCAGCTTCGAGCGAACTCAGCCCCAGCATTTT
TRBV6-5,TRBJ1-1,.,once,CASSRDALPGPEAFF,TGTGCCAGCAGCCGGGACGCCCTGCCGGGCCCTGAAGCTTTCTTT
TRBV14,TRBJ2-5,TRBD2,.,CASSQDRTSGNQETQYF,TGTGCCAGCAGCCAAGATAGGACTAGCGGGAACCAAGAGACCCAGTACTTC
TRBV6-1,TRBJ1-2,.,.,CASSEGRPVDGYTF,TGTGCCAGCAGTGAGGGGCGCCCCGTGGACGGCTACACCTTC
TRBV27,TRBJ2-6,.,.,CASSLSGANVLTF,TGTGCCAGCAGTTTATCTGGGGCCAACGTCCTGACTTTC
TRBV7-6,TRBJ2-2,.,.,CASSLSSVATGELFF,TGTGCCAGCAGCCTTTCTAGCGTGGCCACCGGGGAGCTGTTTTTT
TRBV19,TRBJ1-1,.,.,CASNGLRGGHTEAFF,TGTGCCAGTAACGGACTCCGGGGGGGGCATACTGAAGCTTTCTTT
TRBV27,TRBJ2-7,.,once,CASSPATDYEQYF,TGTGCCAGCAGTCCCGCGACCGACTACGAGCAGTACTTC
TRBV11-3,TRBJ2-7,TRBD1,.,CASSLEGTGNEQYF,TGTGCCAGCAGCTTAGAGGGGACAGGGAACGAGCAGTACTTC
TRBV28,TRBJ2-6,.,.,CASSPPGEIRSGANVLTF,TGTGCCAGCAGTCCCCCGGGAGAAATACGCTCTGGGGCCAACGTCCTGACTTTC
TRBV6-2/TRBV6-3,TRBJ2-7,TRBD2,.,CASSSGSIGKYF,TGTGCCAGCAGTAGCGGGAGTATTGGAAAGTACTTC
TRBV6-5,TRBJ1-6,.,few,CASKSALSYNSPLHF,TGTGCCAGTAAATCAGCCCTCTCCTATAATTCACCCCTCCACTTT
TRBV18,TRBJ1-2,TRBD1,.,CASSRSGTGFTYGYTF,TGTGCCAGCTCACGTTCCGGGACAGGGTTTACCTATGGCTACACCTTC
TRBV4-1,TRBJ1-4,.,.,CASSQDNSRTEREKLFF,TGCGCCAGCAGCCAAGACAACAGCAGGACAGAGAGGGAAAAACTGTTTTTT
TRBV7-7,TRBJ2-7,.,.,CASSLPPGRGRHEQYF,TGTGCCAGCAGCTTACCCCCGGGCAGGGGGAGGCACGAGCAGTACTTC
TRBV11-3,TRBJ2-3,TRBD2,.,CASSRRGRLAGGPDTQYF,TGTGCCAGCAGCCGGAGGGGCCGACTAGCGGGAGGGCCAGATACGCAGTATTTT
TRBV28,TRBJ2-5,TRBD1,.,CASRNTGAVLRETQYF,TGTGCCAGCAGAAACACAGGGGCCGTACTTCGGGAGACCCAGTACTTC
TRBV2,TRBJ1-4,TRBD1,.,CASSPPTGVGEKLFF,TGTGCCAGCAGCCCCCCGACAGGGGTTGGAGAAAAACTGTTTTTT
TRBV5-1,TRBJ2-2,.,.,CASSFIIGDFAGELFF,TGCGCCAGCAGCTTCATCATAGGGGACTTTGCCGGGGAGCTGTTTTTT
TRBV19,TRBJ2-7,TRBD1,.,CASRRQGAHEQYF,TGTGCCAGTAGGAGGCAGGGGGCCCACGAGCAGTACTTC
TRBV15,TRBJ2-1,.,.,CATSSRFKRDNEQFF,TGTGCCACCAGCAGCCGATTCAAGCGGGACAATGAGCAGTTCTTC
TRBV5-6,TRBJ2-3,.,.,CASSLGQRFSTDTQYF,TGTGCCAGCAGCTTAGGACAGAGATTTAGCACAGATACGCAGTATTTT
TRBV7-6,TRBJ2-2,TRBD2,.,CASSLGLAENTGELFF,TGTGCCAGCAGCCTGGGACTAGCGGAAAACACCGGGGAGCTGTTTTTT
TRBV2,TRBJ1-1,.,.,CASRDLGGTEAFF,TGTGCCAGCAGGGACCTTGGGGGCACTGAAGCTTTCTTT
TRBV4-1,TRBJ1-1,TRBD1,.,CASSQGTGVSMNTEAFF,TGCGCCAGCAGCCAAGGGACAGGGGTGTCCATGAACACTGAAGCTTTCTTT